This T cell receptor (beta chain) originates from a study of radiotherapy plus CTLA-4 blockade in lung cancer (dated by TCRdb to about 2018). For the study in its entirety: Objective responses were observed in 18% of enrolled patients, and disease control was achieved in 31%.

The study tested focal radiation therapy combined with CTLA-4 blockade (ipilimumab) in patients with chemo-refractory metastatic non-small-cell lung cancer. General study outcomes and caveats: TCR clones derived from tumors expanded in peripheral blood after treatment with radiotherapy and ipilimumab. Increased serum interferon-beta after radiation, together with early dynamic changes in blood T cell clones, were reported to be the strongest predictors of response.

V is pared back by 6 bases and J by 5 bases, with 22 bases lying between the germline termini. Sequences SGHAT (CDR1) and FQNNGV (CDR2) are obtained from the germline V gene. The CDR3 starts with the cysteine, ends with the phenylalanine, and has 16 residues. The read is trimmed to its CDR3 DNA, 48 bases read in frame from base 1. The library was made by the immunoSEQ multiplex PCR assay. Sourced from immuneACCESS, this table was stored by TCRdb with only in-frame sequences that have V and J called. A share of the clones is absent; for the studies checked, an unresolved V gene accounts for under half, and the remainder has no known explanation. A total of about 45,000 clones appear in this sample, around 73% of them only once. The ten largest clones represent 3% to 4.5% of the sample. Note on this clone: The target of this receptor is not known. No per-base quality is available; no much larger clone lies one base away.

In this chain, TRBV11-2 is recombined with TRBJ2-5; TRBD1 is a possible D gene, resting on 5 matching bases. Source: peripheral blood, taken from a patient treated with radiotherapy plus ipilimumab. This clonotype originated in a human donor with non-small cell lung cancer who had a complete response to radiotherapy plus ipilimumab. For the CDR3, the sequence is CASSDRPGFVRETQYF. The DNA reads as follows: TGTGCCAGCAGTGATCGTCCAGGGTTTGTGAGGGAGACCCAGTACTTC.